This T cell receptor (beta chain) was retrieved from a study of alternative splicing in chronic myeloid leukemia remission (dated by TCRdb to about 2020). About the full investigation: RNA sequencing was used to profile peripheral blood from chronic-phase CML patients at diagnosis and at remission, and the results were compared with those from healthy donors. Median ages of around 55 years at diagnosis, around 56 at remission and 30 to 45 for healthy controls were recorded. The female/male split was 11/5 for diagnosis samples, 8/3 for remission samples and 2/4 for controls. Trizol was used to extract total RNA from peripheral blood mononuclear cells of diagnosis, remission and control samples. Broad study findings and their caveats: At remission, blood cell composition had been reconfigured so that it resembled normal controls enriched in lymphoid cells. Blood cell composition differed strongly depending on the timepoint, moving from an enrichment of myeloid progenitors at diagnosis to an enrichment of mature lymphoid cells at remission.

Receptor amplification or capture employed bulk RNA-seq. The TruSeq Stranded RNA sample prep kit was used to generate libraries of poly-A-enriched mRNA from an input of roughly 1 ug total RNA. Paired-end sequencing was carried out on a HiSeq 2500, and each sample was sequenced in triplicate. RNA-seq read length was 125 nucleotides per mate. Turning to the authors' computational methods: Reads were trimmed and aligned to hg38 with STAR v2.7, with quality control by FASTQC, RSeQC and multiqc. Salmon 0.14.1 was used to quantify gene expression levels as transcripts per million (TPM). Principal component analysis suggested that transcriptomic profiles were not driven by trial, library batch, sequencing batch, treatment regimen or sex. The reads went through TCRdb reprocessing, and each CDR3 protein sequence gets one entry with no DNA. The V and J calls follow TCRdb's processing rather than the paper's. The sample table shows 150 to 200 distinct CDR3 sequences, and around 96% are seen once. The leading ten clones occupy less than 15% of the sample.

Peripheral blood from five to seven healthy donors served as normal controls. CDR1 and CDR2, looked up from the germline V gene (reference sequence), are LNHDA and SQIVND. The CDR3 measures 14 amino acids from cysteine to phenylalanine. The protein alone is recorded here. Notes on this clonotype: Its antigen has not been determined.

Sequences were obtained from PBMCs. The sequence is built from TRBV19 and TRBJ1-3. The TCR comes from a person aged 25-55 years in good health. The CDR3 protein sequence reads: CASGTHSSGNTIYF.